A selection of T cell receptor beta chains follows, all from one sample in a study of beta chain features in type 1 diabetes. TCRdb's table, derived via immunoSEQ multiplex PCR, lists solely in-frame clones and lacks some. The sample has 970,000 or so clones; 17% are singletons. The sequenced material came from naive CD4+ T cells from blood. All receptors come from a woman between 18 and 30 years old in good health. Both conserved end residues are part of each CDR3. Expanded clones get a size class; other rows say once, few or many, or leave the size out.

size | J | V | CDR3
. | TRBJ1-4 | TRBV5-5 | CASSLRGGEEKLFF
. | TRBJ1-1 | TRBV29-1 | CSVLLNTEAFF
once | TRBJ1-4 | TRBV6-5 | CASSPQTWPEKLFF
. | TRBJ2-2 | TRBV2 | CASSEALRTGELFF
few | TRBJ2-5 | TRBV27 | CASTEGETQYF
. | TRBJ1-4 | TRBV4-1 | CASSQNRDRGRANEKLFF
. | TRBJ2-6 | TRBV5-6 | CASSSQQGAANVLTF
few | TRBJ2-7 | TRBV15 | CATSSYLAGPSYEQYF
few | TRBJ2-2 | TRBV7-2 | CASSLGPSGINTGELFF
few | TRBJ2-1 | TRBV10-3 | CAIGGGSTSLKSSYNEQFF
. | TRBJ1-3 | TRBV14 | CASSRHGTPGNTIYF
. | TRBJ2-7 | TRBV18 | CASSPQENEQYF
few | TRBJ2-7 | TRBV28 | CASNGLAYEQYF
. | TRBJ2-7 | TRBV6-6 | CASSYSGVTDEQYF
few | . | TRBV4-3 | CASSPGLAGNPPYEQYF
few | TRBJ2-2 | TRBV5-4 | CASSRSGSNTGELFF
. | TRBJ1-1 | TRBV18 | CASSPILNTEAFF
. | TRBJ2-7 | TRBV7-9 | CASSLGGTYREQYF
. | TRBJ2-3 | TRBV5-1 | CASSFGSTDTQYF
. | TRBJ2-7 | TRBV19 | CASSIGFGQSYEQYF
few | TRBJ2-5 | TRBV5-1 | CASGPSAQETQYF
. | TRBJ1-1 | TRBV6-5 | CASKGQGQNTEAFF
. | TRBJ2-7 | TRBV6-5 | CASSQRGVLYEQYF
few | TRBJ1-2 | TRBV28 | CASSLPGQQYGYTF
few | TRBJ2-1 | TRBV7-2 | CASKKQLAGDYEQFF
few | TRBJ2-3 | TRBV9 | CASSVGGSTDTQYF
few | TRBJ2-1 | TRBV28 | CASSIQVAEQFF
. | TRBJ2-7 | TRBV28 | CASSFAGYEQYF
few | TRBJ2-7 | TRBV7-2 | CASSSDPGGSYEQYF
. | TRBJ1-2 | TRBV15 | CATSRAGQGAVGANYGYTF
. | TRBJ1-5 | TRBV10-2 | CASSDKGWDQPQHF
few | TRBJ2-5 | TRBV29-1 | CSVEGRDLQETQYF
. | TRBJ2-4 | TRBV7-2 | CASSFAIENIQYF